A selection of T cell receptor beta chains follows, all from one sample in a study of shared clonotypes between healthy human individuals. The table came from immunoSEQ multiplex PCR; TCRdb's copy has only in-frame clones and leaves some out. Found here are about 2.1 million clones, around 95% of them singletons; the top ten hold under 2%. Sequenced sample: naive CD8+ T cells from PBMCs. These receptors were obtained from a man aged 18 to 30 in good health. Some clones in this sample may be carry-over from other donors' samples. Each CDR3 is given with its conserved first and last residue. D genes are given only for firm matches. Rows give clone size only sometimes, using once, few, many, or a class for an expanded clone.

TRBD2	TRBV19	TRBJ2-5	once	CASSIGGGETQYF	TGTGCCAGTAGTATTGGGGGGGGAGAGACCCAGTACTTC
TRBD1	TRBV28	TRBJ1-2	NA	CASSLLRQGFYGYTF	TGTGCCAGCAGTTTGCTTCGACAGGGTTTCTATGGCTACACCTTC
NA	TRBV9	TRBJ2-2	NA	CASSIPGELFF	TGTGCCAGCAGCATCCCGGGGGAGCTGTTTTTT
NA	TRBV10-3	TRBJ1-5	NA	CAISDSNPGDQPQHF	TGTGCCATCAGTGACTCAAATCCGGGGGATCAGCCCCAGCATTTT
TRBD1	TRBV5-6	TRBJ2-3	NA	CASSPRDRDFTDTQYF	TGTGCCAGCAGCCCCCGGGACAGAGATTTCACGGATACGCAGTATTTT
NA	TRBV4-1	TRBJ2-7	NA	CASSQDPATTFYEQYF	TGCGCCAGCAGCCAAGATCCAGCGACAACATTCTACGAGCAGTACTTC
NA	TRBV30	TRBJ1-6	NA	CAWSTDIPPLHF	TGTGCCTGGAGTACGGATATTCCACCCCTCCACTTT
NA	TRBV27	TRBJ1-2	NA	CASSLKFGQLLGYTF	TGTGCCAGCAGTTTAAAGTTCGGACAGCTGCTTGGCTACACCTTC
TRBD2	TRBV7-9	TRBJ2-1	NA	CASSALAGGHNEQFF	TGTGCCAGCAGCGCCCTAGCGGGAGGCCACAATGAGCAGTTCTTC
NA	TRBV28	TRBJ2-1	NA	CASGHNEQFF	TGTGCCAGCGGGCACAATGAGCAGTTCTTC
TRBD1	TRBV25-1	TRBJ2-5	NA	CASSEWDRERETQYF	TGTGCCAGCAGTGAATGGGACAGGGAAAGAGAGACCCAGTACTTC
NA	TRBV28	TRBJ2-5	NA	CASSPLDAGSQETQYF	TGTGCCAGCAGTCCCCTCGATGCAGGGAGCCAAGAGACCCAGTACTTC
NA	TRBV7-8	TRBJ1-5	NA	CASSLEYGDQPQHF	TGTGCCAGCAGCTTAGAATATGGCGATCAGCCCCAGCATTTT
NA	TRBV27	TRBJ2-1	once	CASSTPSEGDYNEQFF	TGTGCCAGCAGTACCCCTAGCGAGGGGGACTACAATGAGCAGTTCTTC
TRBD1	TRBV6-5	TRBJ2-1	NA	CASKVGQGEYNEQFF	TGTGCCAGCAAGGTCGGGCAGGGGGAATACAATGAGCAGTTCTTC
NA	TRBV19	TRBJ1-1	few	CASTAESPGAEAFF	TGTGCCAGTACCGCGGAGTCACCTGGCGCTGAAGCTTTCTTT
TRBD2	TRBV11-2	TRBJ2-1	NA	CASSLGHGGRNNEQFF	TGTGCCAGCAGCTTAGGGCACGGGGGGAGGAACAATGAGCAGTTCTTC
NA	TRBV11-2	TRBJ2-7	NA	CASSLGVSGQYF	TGTGCCAGCAGCTTAGGTGTGTCCGGGCAGTACTTC
TRBD2	TRBV7-6	TRBJ2-7	NA	CASRGGVTYEQYF	TGTGCCAGCAGGGGGGGGGTGACCTACGAGCAGTACTTC
NA	TRBV27	TRBJ2-2	NA	CASSFAAGWIDTGELFF	TGTGCCAGCAGTTTCGCAGCCGGCTGGATCGACACCGGGGAGCTGTTTTTT
NA	TRBV7-9	TRBJ1-1	few	CASRYMNTEAFF	TGTGCCAGCCGTTATATGAACACTGAAGCTTTCTTT
TRBD1	TRBV6-5	TRBJ1-5	once	CASSSAGTGSNQPQHF	TGTGCCAGCAGTTCAGCCGGGACAGGAAGCAATCAGCCCCAGCATTTT
NA	TRBV7-9	TRBJ2-1	NA	CASSPPAGSYNEQFF	TGTGCCAGCAGCCCCCCGGCGGGCTCCTACAATGAGCAGTTCTTC
TRBD2	TRBV11-2	TRBJ2-7	NA	CASSSRGTSFSYEQYF	TGTGCCAGCAGCTCGCGCGGGACTAGCTTCTCCTACGAGCAGTACTTC
NA	TRBV30	TRBJ2-7	NA	CAWSASGSPRDEQYF	TGTGCCTGGAGTGCCTCTGGGTCCCCGCGGGACGAGCAGTACTTC
TRBD1	TRBV19	TRBJ2-1	NA	CASMGTGALYNEQFF	TGTGCCAGTATGGGGACAGGGGCTTTATACAATGAGCAGTTCTTC
TRBD2	TRBV7-6	TRBJ2-7	NA	CASSLGSSGPYEQYF	TGTGCCAGCAGCTTAGGGTCTAGCGGACCCTACGAGCAGTACTTC
TRBD1	TRBV4-3	TRBJ1-2	NA	CASSLGQGVYGYTF	TGCGCCAGCAGCCTGGGACAGGGTGTCTATGGCTACACCTTC
NA	TRBV7-9	TRBJ2-7	NA	CASSLVGGKSSYEQYF	TGTGCCAGCAGCTTAGTTGGCGGAAAAAGCTCCTACGAGCAGTACTTC
TRBD1	TRBV19	TRBJ1-2	NA	CASSARPRGLEYGYTF	TGTGCCAGTAGCGCCCGCCCCAGGGGGCTGGAATATGGCTACACCTTC
TRBD1	TRBV27	TRBJ1-5	NA	CASSPDRAGNQPQHF	TGTGCCAGCAGCCCTGACAGGGCTGGCAATCAGCCCCAGCATTTT
TRBD1	TRBV2	TRBJ1-1	NA	CASVWDRMNTEAFF	TGTGCCAGCGTATGGGACAGGATGAACACTGAAGCTTTCTTT
NA	TRBV15	TRBJ2-7	NA	CATSRDGAHYEQYF	TGTGCCACCAGCAGAGATGGGGCCCACTACGAGCAGTACTTC
TRBD1	TRBV9	TRBJ1-4	NA	CASSVGGGNEKLFF	TGTGCCAGCAGCGTAGGAGGGGGCAATGAAAAACTGTTTTTT
NA	TRBV28	TRBJ2-1	NA	CASTSQYNEQFF	TGTGCCAGCACCAGCCAGTACAATGAGCAGTTCTTC
TRBD1	TRBV14	TRBJ1-3	once	CASSQLGTAGNTIYF	TGTGCCAGCAGCCAACTCGGGACAGCTGGAAACACCATATATTTT
NA	TRBV19	TRBJ1-1	NA	CASSIGPFGTEAFF	TGTGCCAGTAGTATAGGGCCATTTGGGACTGAAGCTTTCTTT
NA	TRBV9	TRBJ1-2	NA	CASTVTGHPNYGYTF	TGTGCCAGCACCGTTACAGGACATCCCAACTATGGCTACACCTTC
TRBD1	TRBV5-6	TRBJ1-5	NA	CASTKGGTGFNQPQHF	TGTGCCAGCACCAAGGGGGGGACAGGGTTCAATCAGCCCCAGCATTTT
NA	TRBV7-8	TRBJ1-1	once	CASSPSPNTEAFF	TGTGCCAGCAGCCCCTCCCCGAACACTGAAGCTTTCTTT
NA	TRBV9	TRBJ2-3	NA	CASSLHPSTDTQYF	TGTGCCAGCAGCTTACACCCTAGCACAGATACGCAGTATTTT
NA	TRBV4-3	TRBJ2-7	NA	CASSQDGPAYEQYF	TGCGCCAGCAGCCAAGATGGGCCAGCCTACGAGCAGTACTTC
NA	TRBV7-9	TRBJ1-6	once	CASSLGSGLSSYNSPLHF	TGTGCCAGCAGCTTAGGATCCGGGCTGAGCTCCTATAATTCACCCCTCCACTTT
NA	TRBV7-6	TRBJ2-7	few	CASSSGGGGEQYF	TGTGCCAGCAGCTCCGGGGGCGGCGGCGAGCAGTACTTC
NA	TRBV4-1	TRBJ2-7	NA	CASSQGQGHYEQYF	TGCGCCAGCAGCCAAGGGCAGGGACACTACGAGCAGTACTTC
NA	TRBV9	TRBJ2-7	NA	CASSGGHALDEQYF	TGTGCCAGCAGCGGGGGACACGCCTTGGACGAGCAGTACTTC
TRBD1	TRBV10-2	TRBJ2-1	NA	CASSERGGQGGYEQFF	TGCGCCAGCAGTGAGAGGGGTGGACAGGGGGGGTATGAGCAGTTCTTC
TRBD1	TRBV4-1	TRBJ1-2	NA	CASSHLQGFDYGYTF	TGCGCCAGCAGCCACCTACAGGGGTTCGACTATGGCTACACCTTC
NA	TRBV29-1	TRBJ2-2	NA	CSAGDITGELFF	TGCAGCGCGGGGGACATTACCGGGGAGCTGTTTTTT
NA	TRBV11-2	TRBJ2-2	NA	CASSLDRTGELFF	TGTGCCAGCAGCTTAGATAGAACCGGGGAGCTGTTTTTT
NA	TRBV7-2	TRBJ1-2	once	CASSFGLNYGYTF	TGTGCCAGCAGCTTTGGGCTTAACTATGGCTACACCTTC